This is a list of T cell receptor beta chains from one sample in a study of CD8+CD57+ T cells in acquired aplastic anemia. TCRdb re-derived calls from the reads in MiXCR, one entry per CDR3 protein. The top ten clones hold approximately 1.1% of a sample with about 160,000 distinct CDR3 sequences, around 40% of them seen once. The sequenced sample was sorted CD4+, CD8+, or CD8+CD57+ T cells (not recorded which) from PBMCs. Source of these receptors: a human donor in good health. CDR3s include the opening cysteine and the closing phenylalanine or tryptophan. Each record gives: CDR3 length, clone size, V gene, J gene, D gene, CDR3 protein, CDR3 DNA. The D gene is left open where the match is weak. Expanded clones are given a class, and other clones once, few, many or no size at all.

>14|NA|TRBV18|TRBJ1-5|NA
CASSPLCSNQPQHF
TGTGCCAGCTCACCACTGTGTAGCAATCAGCCCCAGCATTTT
>15|many|TRBV7-9|TRBJ1-2|TRBD1
CASSLQGQGNYGYTF
TGTGCCAGCAGCTTACAAGGACAGGGGAACTATGGCTACACCTTC
>15|NA|TRBV2|TRBJ1-1|NA
CASSGSSGRNTEAFF
TGTGCCAGCAGTGGATCATCCGGACGGAACACTGAAGCTTTCTTT
>16|NA|TRBV18|TRBJ1-5|NA
CASSQTTGDSNQPQHF
TGTGCCAGCTCACAAACGACAGGTGATAGCAATCAGCCCCAGCATTTT
>13|many|TRBV5-5|TRBJ1-1|TRBD1
CASNRQGNTEAFF
TGTGCCAGCAACCGACAGGGGAACACTGAAGCTTTCTTT
>13|few|TRBV30|TRBJ1-1|NA
CAWSLTGNTEAFF
TGTGCCTGGAGTCTTACAGGAAACACTGAAGCTTTCTTT
>16|NA|TRBV25-1|TRBJ2-2|NA
CASSDRSDPNTGELFF
TGTGCCAGCAGTGACCGGAGTGATCCGAACACCGGGGAGCTGTTTTTT
>13|many|TRBV3-1|TRBJ1-6|NA
CASSPSNNSPLHF
TGTGCCAGCAGCCCATCAAATAATTCACCCCTCCACTTT
>13|many|TRBV29-1|TRBJ1-1|NA
CSHIHLAGTEAFF
TGCAGCCATATCCATCTGGCTGGGACTGAAGCTTTCTTT
>12|many|TRBV9|TRBJ2-1|NA
CASSVQGYEQFF
TGTGCCAGCAGCGTACAGGGGTATGAGCAGTTCTTC
>13|NA|TRBV15|TRBJ2-7|NA
CATSRDGDYEQHF
TGTGCCACCAGCAGAGATGGGGATTACGAGCAGCACTTC
>13|many|TRBV18|TRBJ1-1|NA
CASSGGMYTEAFF
TGTGCCAGCTCGGGAGGGATGTACACTGAAGCTTTCTTT
>11|many|TRBV7-2|TRBJ2-3|NA
CASSSYETQYF
TGTGCCAGCAGCTCGTACGAGACGCAGTATTTT
>16|few|TRBV11-1|TRBJ2-7|TRBD2
CASSPARGLADYEQYF
TGTGCCAGCAGCCCGGCCAGGGGACTAGCGGACTACGAGCAGTACTTC
>17|NA|TRBV25-1|TRBJ2-1|TRBD2
CASSQDPGLAGLGEQFF
TGTGCCAGCAGCCAAGACCCCGGACTAGCGGGATTAGGGGAGCAGTTCTTC
>17|NA|TRBV4-2|TRBJ2-1|NA
CASSQEVGRRFYNEQFF
TGTGCCAGCAGCCAAGAAGTGGGCCGGAGGTTCTACAATGAGCAGTTCTTC
>17|NA|TRBV4-2|TRBJ2-6|NA
CASSQGKYGSGANVLTF
TGTGCCAGCAGCCAAGGAAAGTACGGCTCTGGGGCCAACGTCCTGACTTTC
>15|NA|TRBV24-1|TRBJ2-7|TRBD1
CATSDWAGQDYEQYF
TGTGCCACCAGTGATTGGGCGGGACAGGACTACGAGCAGTACTTC
>19|NA|TRBV11-2|TRBJ2-5|TRBD2
CASSSPGLAGGWWRETQYF
TGTGCCAGCAGCTCGCCGGGACTAGCGGGGGGGTGGTGGCGAGAGACCCAGTACTTC
>18|NA|TRBV11-1|TRBJ2-3|TRBD2
CASSLARLAGGSTDTQYF
TGTGCCAGCAGCTTAGCCAGACTAGCGGGGGGAAGCACAGATACGCAGTATTTT
>13|NA|TRBV7-9|TRBJ2-1|NA
CASSDQGYNEQFF
TGTGCCAGCAGCGACCAGGGGTACAATGAGCAGTTCTTC
>15|NA|TRBV25-1|TRBJ2-1|TRBD2
CATTGLAGGWNEQFF
TGTGCCACCACCGGACTAGCGGGAGGGTGGAATGAGCAGTTCTTC
>12|few|TRBV20-1|TRBJ2-3|NA
CSARDRPDTQYF
TGCAGTGCTAGAGACAGACCTGATACGCAGTATTTT
>12|NA|TRBV20-1|TRBJ1-2|NA
CSDQGSPYGYTF
TGCAGTGATCAGGGGAGTCCCTATGGCTACACCTTC
>13|NA|TRBV7-2|TRBJ1-2|NA
CASSYSTVYGYTF
TGTGCCAGCAGCTACTCGACAGTTTATGGCTACACCTTC
>12|many|TRBV5-1|TRBJ1-2|NA
CASSLGQFGYTF
TGCGCCAGCAGCTTGGGACAGTTTGGCTACACCTTC
>10|many|TRBV19|TRBJ1-2|NA
CATRGYGYTF
TGTGCCACCCGAGGGTATGGCTACACCTTC
>16|many|TRBV7-9|TRBJ2-7|TRBD1
CASSLVSGTGGYEQYF
TGTGCCAGCAGCTTAGTTTCCGGGACAGGGGGTTACGAGCAGTACTTC
>17|NA|TRBV6-5|TRBJ1-3|TRBD1
CASSYPTGQSSGNTIYF
TGTGCCAGCAGTTACCCGACGGGACAGAGCTCTGGAAACACCATATATTTT
>15|many|TRBV5-1|TRBJ2-5|NA
CASSSAGTVEETQYF
TGCGCCAGCAGCTCCGCCGGGACGGTAGAAGAGACCCAGTACTTC
>13|NA|TRBV29-1|TRBJ1-1|TRBD1
CSVGGQGNTEAFF
TGCAGCGTTGGGGGACAGGGGAACACTGAAGCTTTCTTT
>17|many|TRBV9|TRBJ2-3|TRBD2
CASSVGPAGEDTDTQYF
TGTGCCAGCAGCGTAGGGCCAGCGGGGGAGGATACAGATACGCAGTATTTT
>15|many|TRBV29-1|TRBJ2-1|TRBD1
CSVEDNRGLINEQFF
TGCAGCGTTGAAGACAACAGGGGGCTTATCAATGAGCAGTTCTTC
>15|NA|TRBV10-2|TRBJ2-7|TRBD1
CASGGVGQGNYEQYF
TGCGCCAGCGGGGGTGTGGGACAGGGCAACTACGAGCAGTACTTC
>13|NA|TRBV29-1|TRBJ2-2|NA
CSAGRGNTGELFF
TGCAGCGCGGGGCGGGGGAACACCGGGGAGCTGTTTTTT
>15|NA|TRBV5-6|TRBJ1-2|NA
CASNHGNRAEVGYTF
TGTGCCAGCAATCACGGAAACAGGGCGGAAGTTGGCTACACCTTC
>11|NA|TRBV24-1|TRBJ2-2|NA
CATSDSGELFF
TGTGCCACCAGTGACAGCGGGGAGCTGTTTTTT
>15|many|TRBV7-3|TRBJ2-7|TRBD1
CASSLSGTGSYEQYF
TGTGCCAGCAGCTTAAGTGGGACAGGGTCCTACGAGCAGTACTTC
>16|few|TRBV27|TRBJ2-1|NA
CASSFSGGRSYNEQFF
TGTGCCAGCAGTTTCTCGGGGGGCCGGTCCTACAATGAGCAGTTCTTC
>12|NA|TRBV29-1|TRBJ2-7|NA
CSVVSGVNEQYF
TGCAGCGTTGTTTCGGGGGTCAACGAGCAGTACTTC
>14|NA|TRBV3-1|TRBJ1-2|NA
CASSPYREVLGYTF
TGTGCCAGCAGCCCCTACAGGGAAGTTCTTGGCTACACCTTC
>16|many|TRBV4-2|TRBJ1-5|NA
CASSQGGGQFDQPQHF
TGTGCCAGCAGCCAGGGGGGTGGACAGTTTGATCAGCCCCAGCATTTT
>15|NA|TRBV11-2|TRBJ2-5|NA
CASSLIGGGQETQYF
TGTGCCAGCAGCTTAATAGGGGGGGGGCAAGAGACCCAGTACTTC
>13|NA|TRBV10-3|TRBJ1-2|TRBD1
CAIGPGTVYGYTF
TGTGCCATCGGCCCCGGGACAGTTTATGGCTACACCTTC
>13|many|TRBV7-2|TRBJ1-5|NA
CASSLDRNQPQHF
TGTGCCAGCAGCCTCGACAGGAATCAGCCCCAGCATTTT
>13|many|TRBV10-3|TRBJ2-7|TRBD2
CATGGDGAYEQYF
TGTGCCACTGGGGGGGATGGAGCCTACGAGCAGTACTTC
>13|many|TRBV20-1|TRBJ1-5|NA
CSAQGNSNQPQHF
TGCAGTGCGCAGGGAAATAGCAATCAGCCCCAGCATTTT
>14|NA|TRBV10-3|TRBJ1-2|NA
CAISESGEHYGYTF
TGTGCCATCAGTGAGTCCGGGGAGCACTATGGCTACACCTTC
>15|NA|TRBV4-1|TRBJ1-6|NA
CASSQDQLQGVPLHF
TGCGCCAGCAGCCAAGATCAGTTACAGGGTGTCCCCCTCCACTTT
>17|many|TRBV5-6|TRBJ1-2|NA
CASSLAVRGLAHYGYTF
TGTGCCAGCAGCTTGGCCGTCAGGGGTTTGGCTCACTATGGCTACACCTTC
>13|many|TRBV19|TRBJ1-2|NA
CASSIAGGIGYTF
TGTGCCAGTAGTATCGCTGGGGGGATCGGCTACACCTTC
>12|medium-sized|TRBV9|TRBJ1-6|NA
CASSNINSPLHF
TGTGCCAGCAGCAATATTAATTCACCCCTCCACTTT
>14|NA|TRBV28|TRBJ2-1|NA
CASSSPPRNNEQFF
TGTGCCAGCAGTTCTCCGCCTAGAAACAATGAGCAGTTCTTC
>15|NA|TRBV2|TRBJ1-4|NA
CASRMEQVVSEKLFF
TGTGCCAGCAGAATGGAACAGGTTGTGAGCGAAAAACTGTTTTTT
>14|NA|TRBV7-9|TRBJ1-1|TRBD1
CASKTGPMNTEAFF
TGTGCCAGTAAGACAGGGCCCATGAACACTGAAGCTTTCTTT
>14|many|TRBV20-1|TRBJ1-4|TRBD1
CSARWDRGLEKLFF
TGCAGTGCTCGCTGGGACAGGGGGCTTGAAAAACTGTTTTTT
>15|NA|TRBV4-1|TRBJ1-5|NA
CAGSQDFVQLQPQHF
TGCGCCGGCAGCCAAGATTTTGTACAGCTCCAGCCCCAGCATTTT
>15|many|TRBV11-1|TRBJ2-7|NA
CASSPQEGGHYEQYF
TGTGCCAGCAGCCCCCAGGAAGGGGGGCACTACGAGCAGTACTTC
>14|NA|TRBV20-1|TRBJ1-6|NA
CSASGSGYNSPLHF
TGCAGTGCTAGTGGGTCTGGGTATAATTCACCCCTCCACTTT
>16|many|TRBV5-8|TRBJ2-3|TRBD1
CASSFEGAITADTQYF
TGTGCCAGCAGCTTCGAGGGGGCTATAACGGCAGATACGCAGTATTTT